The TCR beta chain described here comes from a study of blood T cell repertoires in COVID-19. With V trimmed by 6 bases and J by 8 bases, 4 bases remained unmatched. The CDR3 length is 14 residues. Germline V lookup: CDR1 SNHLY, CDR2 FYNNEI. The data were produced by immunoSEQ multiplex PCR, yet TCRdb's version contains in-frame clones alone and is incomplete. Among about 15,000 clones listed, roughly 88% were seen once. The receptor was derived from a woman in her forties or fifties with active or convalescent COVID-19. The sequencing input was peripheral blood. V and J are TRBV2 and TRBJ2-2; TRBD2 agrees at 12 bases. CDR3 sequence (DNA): TGTGCCAGCAGCGGACTAGCGGGAACTGGGGAGCTGTTTTTT. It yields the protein CASSGLAGTGELFF.